This record concerns one T cell receptor (beta chain) sequence. Only in-frame clones appear in the TCRdb table, and some are missing; sequencing was by immunoSEQ multiplex PCR. The table records more than 95,000 clones, roughly 74% of them present only once. This sample is part of a study of radiotherapy plus CTLA-4 blockade in lung cancer. People whose metastatic non-small-cell lung cancer was chemo-refractory got focal radiation along with CTLA-4 blockade by ipilimumab. The sequence came from a human donor with non-small cell lung cancer who had a partial response to radiotherapy plus ipilimumab. Some clones in this sample may be carry-over from other donors' samples. Material: peripheral blood, obtained from a patient treated with radiotherapy plus ipilimumab.

Written as DNA, the CDR3 is TGTGCCTGGGCCCCAAACCGGGACACTGAAGCTTTCTTT. This gives the protein CAWAPNRDTEAFF. The chain uses TRBV30 and TRBJ1-1; D remains ambiguous. This CDR3 spans 13 amino acids. In germline, CDR1 is GTSNPN, CDR2 SVGIG (reference sequence). V gave up 5 bases and J gave up 3 bases, with 13 bases separating them. The entire variable domain, with the rest obtained from reference TRBV30 and TRBJ1-1, is as follows: SQTIHQWPATLVQPVGSPLSLECTVEGTSNPNLYWYRQAAGRGLQLLFYSVGIGQISSEVPQNLSASRPQDRQFILSSKKLLLSDSGFYLCAWAPNRDTEAFFGQGTRLTVV.